The 17 T cell receptor beta chains presented below share a single source sample, sequenced in a study of T cell responses to AZD1222 COVID-19 vaccine. Sequenced by immunoSEQ multiplex PCR; TCRdb stores in-frame clones only, minus some. The sample yields roughly 130,000 clones, around nine tenths seen once. Sequencing used peripheral blood, obtained 28 days after the second AZD1222 dose. These TCRs come from an adult who received the AZD1222 COVID-19 vaccine.

The rearrangement joins TRBV6-5 to TRBJ1-3; D might be TRBD1 (5 bases). Germline assignment: CDR1 MNHEY and CDR2 SVGAGI. V was cut by 7 bases and J by 3 bases, with 13 bases left in between. This CDR3 region has 14 residues. The CDR3 bases are TGTGCCAGCACCCCACGGGACTTTGGAAACACCATATATTTT. Amino acid sequence: CASTPRDFGNTIYF.

The genes are TRBV27 and TRBJ2-3; D gene unclear. The germline gives CDR1 MNHEY, CDR2 SMNVEV (reference sequence). Between the trimmed V and J ends, which lost 6 bases and 4 bases, there was a span of 14 bases. The CDR3 length is 14 residues. CDR3 in DNA: TGTGCCAGCAGGCTAGTACCTGGCCCAGATACGCAGTATTTT. Translated: CASRLVPGPDTQYF.

V usage is TRBV7-2 and J usage is TRBJ1-5; 10 nucleotides align to TRBD1. The CDR3 consists of 16 residues. Germline-derived CDR1 and CDR2 are SGHTA and FQGNSA. The junction had 5 bases not matched to a gene; V was cut back by 6 bases and J by 0 bases. The CDR3 coding sequence is TGTGCCAGCAGTTTGGGACAGGGGAATAGCAATCAGCCCCAGCATTTT. Protein sequence: CASSLGQGNSNQPQHF.

The J gene is TRBJ2-1, the V gene TRBV28; D unresolved. The CDR3 is 14 residues long. Trimming stripped 5 bases from V and 5 bases from J, with 13 bases between. Per germline, CDR1 MDHEN and CDR2 SYDVKM. The CDR3 protein is CASSGPTPNNEQFF. CDR3 in DNA: TGTGCCAGCAGTGGACCTACCCCTAACAATGAGCAGTTCTTC. The variable domain in full, completed from reference TRBV28 and TRBJ2-1, reads DVKVTQSSRYLVKRTGEKVFLECVQDMDHENMFWYRQDPGLGLRLIYFSYDVKMKEKGDIPEGYSVSREKKERFSLILESASTNQTSMYLCASSGPTPNNEQFFGPGTRLTVL.

The J gene is TRBJ1-5, the V gene TRBV19, with D unresolved. The CDR3 covers 16 residues. The germline CDR1 and CDR2 sequences are LNHDA and SQIVND (reference sequence). V lost 4 bases and J 0 bases, leaving 13 bases between the germline ends. CDR3 nucleotides: TGTGCCAGTAGTAGTGGTAGCGCTGTTAGCAATCAGCCCCAGCATTTT. This sequence encodes CASSSGSAVSNQPQHF.

This sequence joins TRBV5-6 and TRBJ1-1; D ambiguous. The V end was cut by 4 bases, the J end by 7 bases, with 11 bases between. The V gene's germline CDR1 is SGHDT and CDR2 YYEEEE. This CDR3 has 12 residues. The chain's CDR3 is CASSLSAGEAFF. The DNA for the CDR3 is TGTGCCAGCAGCCTGTCTGCGGGTGAAGCTTTCTTT.

This chain uses TRBV10-3 with TRBJ1-5; D gene uncertain. The CDR3 runs 13 residues. With 0 bases removed from V and 5 bases from J, the gap between germline ends came to 5 bases. Germline V gene lookup returns CDR1 ENHRY and CDR2 SYGVKD. The CDR3 DNA follows: TGTGCCATCAGTGAGTCGAAGGATCAGCCCCAGCATTTT. It codes for CAISESKDQPQHF.

V is TRBV27 and J is TRBJ2-3; 7 positions agree with TRBD1. CDR1 and CDR2 (germline): MNHEY, SMNVEV (reference sequence). The CDR3 spans 18 residues. The trim removed 5 bases at V and 4 bases at J, leaving 18 bases unmatched. CDR3 amino acids: CASSPHLSPTGSPDTQYF. The DNA of the CDR3 is TGTGCCAGCAGTCCGCACCTCTCTCCGACAGGGTCCCCAGATACGCAGTATTTT.

The chain employs TRBV7-2 and TRBJ2-1; D is unresolved. V gave up 5 bases and J gave up 5 bases, with 13 bases separating them. The germline gives CDR1 SGHTA, CDR2 FQGNSA. CDR3 length equals 14 residues. CDR3: CASSPQWVHNEQFF. CDR3 nucleotides: TGTGCCAGCAGCCCCCAATGGGTACACAATGAGCAGTTCTTC.

The J gene is TRBJ1-2, the V gene TRBV7-2, with D perhaps matching TRBD1 (6 bases). CDR1 and CDR2 from the germline V gene are SGHTA and FQGNSA. CDR3 length: 12 amino acids. V lost 6 bases to trimming and J lost 8 bases, with 13 bases between them. The CDR3 DNA reads as TGTGCCAGCAGGATCTCAGGGGAGGGCTACACCTTC. Its protein is CASRISGEGYTF.

The rearrangement links TRBV27 to TRBJ1-2; TRBD1 is a possible D gene (5 bases). The V and J ends lost 5 bases and 8 bases respectively, with 21 bases between them. The CDR3 contains 15 residues. Looked up from germline, CDR1 is MNHEY and CDR2 is SMNVEV (reference sequence). CDR3 sequence: CASSRDMGHWEGYTF. The DNA for the CDR3 is TGTGCCAGCAGTCGGGATATGGGGCATTGGGAAGGCTACACCTTC.

This chain joins TRBV4-3 and TRBJ2-2, with 9 bases identical to TRBD2. V gave up 0 bases and J gave up 6 bases; unmatched junction bases: 5. CDR1 and CDR2 (germline): LGHNA, YSLEER. The CDR3 is 16 residues long. The CDR3 loop is CASSQDLLAGSGELFF. The CDR3 nucleotides are TGCGCCAGCAGCCAAGATCTCCTAGCGGGGTCCGGGGAGCTGTTTTTT.

The chain uses TRBV28 and TRBJ1-4; possible D gene TRBD1, 5 bases. The CDR3 loop spans 15 amino acids. Germline-derived CDR1 and CDR2 are MDHEN and SYDVKM. Trimming left V 6 bases short and J 5 bases short, with 16 bases between. The CDR3 region has the DNA TGTGCCAGCAGACAAAGGGGTTCAAGGAATGAAAAACTGTTTTTT. Translated: CASRQRGSRNEKLFF.

The chain employs TRBV27 and TRBJ2-7; perhaps TRBD2 as D (6 bases). There are 13 residues in the CDR3. Germline assignment: CDR1 MNHEY and CDR2 SMNVEV (reference sequence). V was clipped by 2 bases and J by 5 bases, with 10 bases between them. Here the CDR3 reads CASSLTQRDEQYF. In DNA, the CDR3 is TGTGCCAGCAGTTTAACCCAGCGGGACGAGCAGTACTTC.

The V and J genes are TRBV6-5 and TRBJ2-1; 7 positions match TRBD2. The CDR3 is 13 amino acids. The germline V gene encodes CDR1 MNHEY and CDR2 SVGAGI. V lost 6 bases to trimming and J lost 10 bases; unmatched junction nucleotides: 9. CDR3 loop: CASSVGGWDEQFF. The CDR3 DNA follows: TGTGCCAGCAGCGTGGGGGGGTGGGACGAGCAGTTCTTC.

The chain recombines TRBV18 with TRBJ2-5, with D perhaps being TRBD1 or TRBD2 (6 bases each). CDR1 KGHSH and CDR2 LQKENI come from the germline V gene. V was pared by 3 bases and J by 4 bases, with 18 bases between. This CDR3 contains 16 residues. The CDR3 here is CASSPAREGGVETQYF. CDR3 nucleotides: TGTGCCAGCTCACCGGCCCGAGAGGGGGGTGTAGAGACCCAGTACTTC. Together with reference TRBV18 and TRBJ2-5, the CDR3 gives the full variable domain: NAGVMQNPRHLVRRRGQEARLRCSPMKGHSHVYWYRQLPEEGLKFMVYLQKENIIDESGMPKERFSAEFPKEGPSILRIQQVVRGDSAAYFCASSPAREGGVETQYFGPGTRLLVL.

This chain connects TRBV10-3 to TRBJ2-1; a weak D match, TRBD2 (6 bases). From germline, CDR1 is ENHRY and CDR2 SYGVKD. V lost 6 bases, J lost 6 bases, and 18 bases lay in between. This CDR3 has 15 residues. The CDR3 loop reads CAISGDFLDPNEQFF. CDR3 coding DNA: TGTGCCATCAGCGGGGACTTCCTCGACCCCAATGAGCAGTTCTTC.